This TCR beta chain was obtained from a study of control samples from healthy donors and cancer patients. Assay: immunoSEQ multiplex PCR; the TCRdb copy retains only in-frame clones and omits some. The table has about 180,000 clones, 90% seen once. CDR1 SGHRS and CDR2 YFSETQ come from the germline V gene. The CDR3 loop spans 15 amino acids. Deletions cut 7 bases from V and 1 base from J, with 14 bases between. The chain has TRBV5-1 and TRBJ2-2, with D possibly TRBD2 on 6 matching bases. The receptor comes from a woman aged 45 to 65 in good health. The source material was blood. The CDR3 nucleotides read TGCGCCAGCCGGAGTATGGGAGGGAACACCGGGGAGCTGTTTTTT. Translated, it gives CASRSMGGNTGELFF.